The 29 T cell receptor beta chains below all came from one sample that was sequenced in a study of cytomegalovirus exposure and HLA in healthy donors. PCR was performed using 60 Vbeta and 13 Jbeta primers. Libraries were prepared by immunoSEQ multiplex PCR; TCRdb keeps only in-frame clonotypes and omits some of them. The sample records 75,000 to 95,000 clones, just under 85% being singletons. The material sequenced was PBMCs. These receptors all stem from a woman aged 18-29 years in good health and CMV-seropositive.

The V gene is TRBV11-2, the J gene TRBJ1-3, with unresolved D. The CDR3 contains 16 residues. The V end was cut by 5 bases, the J end by 6 bases, with 20 bases between. Germline CDR1 reads SGHAT; CDR2 reads FQNNGV. CDR3 in DNA: TGTGCCAGCAGCCCCGCGGGGAGGGTTCGTGCAAACACCATATATTTT. Translation: CASSPAGRVRANTIYF.

V is TRBV28 and J is TRBJ2-7; TRBD2 matches at 7 bases. The junction had 11 bases not matched to a gene; V was cut back by 4 bases and J by 5 bases. This CDR3 comprises 15 residues. Germline V gene sequence: CDR1 MDHEN, CDR2 SYDVKM. In DNA form, the CDR3 reads TGTGCCAGCAGTTCTGGGGGTGAGCGGGGCAACGAGCAGTACTTC. This encodes CASSSGGERGNEQYF.

The chain is built from TRBV6-6 and TRBJ1-2; the D is unclear. There are 13 residues in the CDR3. The germline V and J ends were trimmed by 5 bases and 8 bases, with 15 bases remaining between them. The V gene's germline CDR1 is MNHNY and CDR2 SVGAGI (reference sequence). The CDR3 region has the DNA TGTGCCAGCAGTCACGGGGAGGAGTACGGCTACACCTTC. Translated, it gives CASSHGEEYGYTF.

By its share, this clone is medium-sized (0.01 to 0.1%). V gene TRBV5-4 combines with J gene TRBJ1-2; 8 nucleotides line up with TRBD1. Germline CDR1 SGHNT, CDR2 YYREEE (reference sequence). This CDR3 has 13 amino acids. The J segment lost 6 bases and the V segment lost 1 base, leaving 2 bases of the junction unmatched. The CDR3 region has the DNA TGTGCCAGCAGCTTGCAGGGGGCGGATGGCTACACCTTC. The encoded protein is CASSLQGADGYTF.

V usage is TRBV7-9 and J usage is TRBJ1-3; D is ambiguous. Germline V lookup: CDR1 SEHNR, CDR2 FQNEAQ (reference sequence). Trimming stripped 1 base from V and 0 bases from J, with 7 bases between. The CDR3 is 15 amino acids. CDR3 residues: CASSLGAVSGNTIYF. In DNA, the CDR3 is TGTGCCAGCAGCTTAGGGGCAGTCTCTGGAAACACCATATATTTT.

This rearrangement joins TRBV5-1 to TRBJ2-5; a possible D gene is TRBD1 (5 bases). The V gene lost 5 bases and the J gene lost 1 base, with 15 bases spanning the gap. The V gene's germline CDR1 is SGHRS and CDR2 YFSETQ. This CDR3 has 15 residues. CDR3 sequence (DNA): TGCGCCAGCAGGCCTCTAGGGGCAAGCCAAGAGACCCAGTACTTC. Protein product: CASRPLGASQETQYF.

The V call is TRBV30, the J call TRBJ1-2, with no clear D. CDR3 length equals 13 residues. Germline assignment: CDR1 GTSNPN and CDR2 SVGIG (reference sequence). Between the trimmed V and J ends, which lost 4 bases and 4 bases, there was a span of 13 bases. The CDR3 DNA follows: TGTGCCTGGAAATCCCTGTTCGTCTATGGCTACACCTTC. This encodes CAWKSLFVYGYTF.

CDR3 sequence reads: CASSLTSGGSNQPQHF. The DNA of the CDR3 is TGTGCCAGCTCACTAACCTCGGGGGGTAGCAATCAGCCCCAGCATTTT. The chain carries TRBV18 and TRBJ1-5; tentatively, D is TRBD1 (5 bases). V was pared by 4 bases and J by 0 bases, with 13 bases between. Germline CDR1 is KGHSH and CDR2 is LQKENI. The CDR3 has 16 residues.

The rearrangement uses TRBV20-1 and TRBJ1-2; the D gene is possibly TRBD1 (5 bases). The CDR3 covers 11 residues. V lost 7 bases to trimming and J lost 8 bases, with 14 bases between them. In germline, CDR1 is DFQATT, CDR2 SNEGSKA (reference sequence). The CDR3 loop reads CSGQGSRGYTF. CDR3 coding DNA: TGCAGTGGTCAGGGATCTCGGGGCTACACCTTC.

The genes are TRBV30 and TRBJ1-3; unclear D gene. The V gene's germline CDR1 is GTSNPN and CDR2 SVGIG (reference sequence). CDR3 length: 13 amino acids. With 0 bases removed from V and 4 bases from J, the gap between germline ends came to 7 bases. The DNA of the CDR3 is TGTGCCTGGAGTGTCAAACGGGGAAACACCATATATTTT. This gives the protein CAWSVKRGNTIYF.

V gene TRBV4-1 combines with J gene TRBJ2-7; D possibly corresponds to TRBD1 (5 bases). This CDR3 contains 14 residues. Per the germline V gene, CDR1 is MGHRA and CDR2 is YSYEKL. V was pared by 1 base and J by 2 bases, with 9 bases between. CDR3 protein: CASSQGKGPYEQYF. DNA for the CDR3: TGCGCCAGCAGCCAAGGTAAGGGGCCCTACGAGCAGTACTTC.

The chain links TRBV27 to TRBJ1-1; D ambiguous. The CDR3 runs 13 residues. The V and J ends lost 3 bases and 0 bases respectively, with 5 bases between them. Per germline, CDR1 MNHEY and CDR2 SMNVEV (reference sequence). CDR3 region: CASSLTLNTEAFF. The CDR3 region has the DNA TGTGCCAGCAGTTTGACACTGAACACTGAAGCTTTCTTT.

The chain has TRBV9 and TRBJ1-4; D uncertain. V lost 1 base and J lost 6, with 10 bases in between. Germline V lookup: CDR1 SGDLS, CDR2 YYNGEE. CDR3 length: 14 amino acids. CDR3 sequence reads: CASSVSVSDEKLFF. The CDR3 coding sequence is TGTGCCAGCAGCGTATCGGTTTCGGATGAAAAACTGTTTTTT.

The CDR3 region has the DNA TGTGCCAGCAGGGACAGAGGCACAGATACGCAGTATTTT. Amino acids: CASRDRGTDTQYF. The J gene is TRBJ2-3, the V gene TRBV7-9, with D possibly TRBD1 on 6 matching bases. The CDR3 is made up of 13 amino acids. In germline, CDR1 is SEHNR, CDR2 FQNEAQ (reference sequence). Trimming took off 6 bases at V and 1 base at J, with 8 bases between the two ends.

The chain carries TRBV5-4 and TRBJ2-5, with D perhaps TRBD2 (5 bases). Trimming took off 1 base at V and 1 base at J, with 11 bases between the two ends. The CDR3 runs to 15 residues. Germline V CDR1 and CDR2: SGHNT, YYREEE (reference sequence). This CDR3 reads CASSLRLALQETQYF. The CDR3 nucleotides are TGTGCCAGCAGCTTGCGGCTAGCTCTCCAAGAGACCCAGTACTTC. Full variable domain (rest looked up from reference TRBV5-4 and TRBJ2-5): ETGVTQSPTHLIKTRGQQVTLRCSSQSGHNTVSWYQQALGQGPQFIFQYYREEENGRGNFPPRFSGLQFPNYSSELNVNALELDDSALYLCASSLRLALQETQYFGPGTRLLVL.

The chain has TRBV29-1 and TRBJ2-1; no reliable D call. The CDR3 is made up of 13 amino acids. V lost 0 bases and J 7 bases, leaving 10 bases between the germline ends. Germline assignment: CDR1 SQVTM and CDR2 ANQGSEA. The CDR3 DNA reads TGCAGCGTTGAAGATCTTATAGAGAATGAGCAGTTCTTC. Its protein product is CSVEDLIENEQFF.

The chain carries TRBV5-1 and TRBJ2-2; 11 positions match TRBD2. The junction had 19 bases not matched to a gene; V was cut back by 7 bases and J by 2 bases. Germline V gene sequence: CDR1 SGHRS, CDR2 YFSETQ. This CDR3 spans 20 amino acids. DNA for the CDR3: TGCGCCAGCGGAAAAGGTGGGACTAGCGGAGCCTTTGGTAACACCGGGGAGCTGTTTTTT. This translates into CASGKGGTSGAFGNTGELFF.

The chain employs TRBV12-5 and TRBJ2-7; 9 nucleotides line up with TRBD1. The CDR3 contains 16 residues. Germline trimming cut 5 bases from V and 3 bases from J; bases unmatched to any gene: 11. Germline V gene data show CDR1 as LGHNT and CDR2 as FRNRAP. The CDR3 here is CASGPTKGQGYYEQYF. In nucleotides, the CDR3 is TGTGCTAGTGGTCCTACCAAGGGACAGGGATACTACGAGCAGTACTTC.

This clone was seen more than once but under ten times. V usage is TRBV6-5 and J usage is TRBJ2-2; the D gene is possibly TRBD2 (6 bases). With 4 bases removed from V and 5 bases from J, the gap between germline ends came to 11 bases. CDR1 MNHEY and CDR2 SVGAGI come from the germline V gene. The CDR3 has 14 residues. CDR3 nucleotides: TGTGCCAGCAGTTGGTGGGGAGGAACCGGGGAGCTGTTTTTT. Translated, it gives CASSWWGGTGELFF.

The chain uses TRBV9 and TRBJ1-2; D possibly corresponds to TRBD1 (5 bases). Trimming shortened V by 0 bases and J by 7 bases, and 13 bases separated the two germline ends. In germline, CDR1 is SGDLS, CDR2 YYNGEE. The CDR3 totals 14 residues. In DNA form, the CDR3 reads TGTGCCAGCAGCGTAGGCGGCCCCGGGGGTGGCTACACCTTC. This gives the protein CASSVGGPGGGYTF.

This chain links TRBV1 with TRBJ2-3; the table's TRBD1 call for D was not verified on the DNA. TRBV1 is reported as a pseudogene. The CDR3 sequence is 18 residues long. The CDR3 protein is CTSSPPLPPQGLSDTQYF. CDR3 nucleotide sequence: TGCACCAGCAGCCCTCCTTTACCGCCACAGGGGCTTTCAGATACGCAGTATTTT.

There are a few counts of this clone. The chain combines TRBV10-3 with TRBJ1-1; possibly TRBD1 for D (6 bases). V lost 2 bases and J lost 1, with 8 bases in between. There are 14 residues in the CDR3. Germline lookup yields CDR1 ENHRY and CDR2 SYGVKD. In DNA, the CDR3 is TGTGCCATCAGTGAGAGGGGACAGAACACTGAAGCTTTCTTT. Encoded protein: CAISERGQNTEAFF.

Only one count was recorded for this clone. This rearrangement joins TRBV7-9 to TRBJ2-3; 7 bases match TRBD1. The J segment lost 5 bases and the V segment lost 5 bases, leaving 7 bases of the junction unmatched. Germline V gene data show CDR1 as SEHNR and CDR2 as FQNEAQ (reference sequence). The CDR3 runs 14 residues. CDR3 protein: CASSPQGIKDTQYF. The CDR3 DNA sequence: TGTGCCAGCAGCCCACAGGGGATTAAAGATACGCAGTATTTT.

This chain uses TRBV2 with TRBJ2-7; no firm D call. The germline V and J ends were trimmed by 5 bases and 4 bases, with 18 bases remaining between them. This CDR3 contains 15 residues. Germline-derived CDR1 and CDR2 are SNHLY and FYNNEI. The CDR3 sequence: CASSPWRGTAYEQYF. CDR3 bases: TGTGCCAGCAGTCCCTGGCGAGGTACCGCTTACGAGCAGTACTTC.

V is TRBV6-5 and J is TRBJ2-3; 9 bases fit TRBD2. CDR3 length equals 15 residues. Germline trimming cut 6 bases from V and 5 bases from J; bases unmatched to any gene: 9. Germline CDR1 is MNHEY and CDR2 is SVGAGI. CDR3 region: CASRAGTSLGDTQYF. The CDR3, as DNA: TGTGCCAGCAGAGCCGGGACTAGCCTGGGAGATACGCAGTATTTT.

The genes are TRBV7-9 and TRBJ2-7, with 8 bases identical to TRBD1. The CDR3 extends over 17 amino acids. J gave up 1 base and V 2 bases, and 10 bases lay outside the gene matches. The V gene's germline CDR1 is SEHNR and CDR2 FQNEAQ (reference sequence). The CDR3 DNA reads TGTGCCAGCAGCTTATACCGGGACAGGCGCGCGTCCTACGAGCAGTACTTC. It codes for CASSLYRDRRASYEQYF.

This clone was counted once. The rearrangement links TRBV7-9 to TRBJ2-2, with 7 bases matching TRBD1. The CDR3 is 16 residues long. Trimming cost V 5 bases and J 0 bases; bases outside gene matches: 6. Germline values: CDR1 SEHNR, CDR2 FQNEAQ (reference sequence). The CDR3 nucleotides read TGTGCCAGCAGCCGAACAGGGGCATCGAACACCGGGGAGCTGTTTTTT. It yields the protein CASSRTGASNTGELFF.

The rearrangement uses TRBV6-5 and TRBJ2-2, with 9 positions matching TRBD2. CDR3 length: 15 amino acids. Germline V CDR1 and CDR2: MNHEY, SVGAGI. V trimming: 7 bases; J trimming: 6 bases; junction bases outside the gene matches: 9. CDR3 nucleotides: TGTGCCAGCACCCGGGGCGGGGGGGCCGCCGGGGAGCTGTTTTTT. Protein sequence: CASTRGGGAAGELFF.

The V call is TRBV15, the J call TRBJ1-5; D possibly corresponds to TRBD1 (6 bases). V lost 4 bases to trimming and J lost 2 bases, with 6 bases between them. Germline assignment: CDR1 LNHNV and CDR2 YYDKDF (reference sequence). This CDR3 is built from 13 residues. CDR3 DNA sequence: TGTGCCACCAGCAAGGGGGGCAATCAGCCCCAGCATTTT. Its protein product is CATSKGGNQPQHF.